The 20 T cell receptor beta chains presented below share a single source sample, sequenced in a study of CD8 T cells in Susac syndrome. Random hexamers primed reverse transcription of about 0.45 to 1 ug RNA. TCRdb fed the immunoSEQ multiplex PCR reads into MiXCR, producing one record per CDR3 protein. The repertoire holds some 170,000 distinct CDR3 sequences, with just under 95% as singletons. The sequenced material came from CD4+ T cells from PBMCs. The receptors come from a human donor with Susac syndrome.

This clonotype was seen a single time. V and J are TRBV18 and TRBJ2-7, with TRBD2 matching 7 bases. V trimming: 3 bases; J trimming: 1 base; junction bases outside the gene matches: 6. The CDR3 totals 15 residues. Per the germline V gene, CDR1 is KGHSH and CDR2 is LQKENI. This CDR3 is CASSPGGGRSYEQYF. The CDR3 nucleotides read TGTGCCAGCTCACCCGGCGGGGGTCGATCCTACGAGCAGTACTTC.

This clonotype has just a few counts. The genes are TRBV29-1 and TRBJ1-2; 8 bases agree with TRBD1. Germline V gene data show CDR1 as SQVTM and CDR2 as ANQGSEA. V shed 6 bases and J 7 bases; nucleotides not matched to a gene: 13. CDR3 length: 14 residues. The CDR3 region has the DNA TGCAGCGTCGGGGAGGACAGGGACGGGATTGGCTACACCTTC. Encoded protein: CSVGEDRDGIGYTF. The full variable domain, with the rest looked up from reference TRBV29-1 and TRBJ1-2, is SAVISQKPSRDICQRGTSLTIQCQVDSQVTMMFWYRQQPGQSLTLIATANQGSEATYESGFVIDKFPISRPNLTFSTLTVSNMSPEDSSIYLCSVGEDRDGIGYTFGSGTRLTVV.

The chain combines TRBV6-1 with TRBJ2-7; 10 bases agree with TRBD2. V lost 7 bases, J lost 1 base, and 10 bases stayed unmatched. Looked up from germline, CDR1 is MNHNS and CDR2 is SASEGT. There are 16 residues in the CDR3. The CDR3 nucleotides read TGTGCCAGCAAGCCCCTAGCGGGAGTCAATTCCTACGAGCAGTACTTC. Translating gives CASKPLAGVNSYEQYF.

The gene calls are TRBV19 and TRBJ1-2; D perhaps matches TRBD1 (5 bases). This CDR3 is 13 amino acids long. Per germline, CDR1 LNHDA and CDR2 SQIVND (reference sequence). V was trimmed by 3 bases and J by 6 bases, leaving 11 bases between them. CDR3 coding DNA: TGTGCCAGTAGTATCATGAGGGGAAATGGCTACACCTTC. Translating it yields CASSIMRGNGYTF.

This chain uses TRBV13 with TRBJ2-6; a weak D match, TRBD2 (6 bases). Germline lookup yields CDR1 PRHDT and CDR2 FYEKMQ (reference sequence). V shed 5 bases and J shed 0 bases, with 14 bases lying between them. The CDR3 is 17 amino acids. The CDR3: CASSPGTSSSGANVLTF. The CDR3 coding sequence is TGTGCCAGCAGCCCGGGGACTTCGAGCTCTGGGGCCAACGTCCTGACTTTC.

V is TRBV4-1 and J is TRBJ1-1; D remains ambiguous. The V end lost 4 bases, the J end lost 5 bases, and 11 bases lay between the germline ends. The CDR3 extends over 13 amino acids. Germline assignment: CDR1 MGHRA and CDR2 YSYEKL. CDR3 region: CASSLHRRTEAFF. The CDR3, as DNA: TGCGCCAGCAGCCTTCACCGGAGGACTGAAGCTTTCTTT.

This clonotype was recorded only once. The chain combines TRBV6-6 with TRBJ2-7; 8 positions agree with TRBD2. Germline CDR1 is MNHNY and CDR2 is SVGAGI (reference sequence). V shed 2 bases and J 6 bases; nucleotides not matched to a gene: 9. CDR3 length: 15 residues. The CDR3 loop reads CASSYPSGSITEQYF. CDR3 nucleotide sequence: TGTGCCAGCAGTTACCCCAGCGGGAGTATAACCGAGCAGTACTTC.

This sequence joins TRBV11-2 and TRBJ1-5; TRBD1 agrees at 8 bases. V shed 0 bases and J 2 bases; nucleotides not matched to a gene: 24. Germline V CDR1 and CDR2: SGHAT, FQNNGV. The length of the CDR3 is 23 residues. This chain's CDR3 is CASSLDRNKWRQGMGRGNQPQHF. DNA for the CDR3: TGTGCCAGCAGCTTAGATCGGAATAAATGGAGACAGGGGATGGGGCGAGGCAATCAGCCCCAGCATTTT. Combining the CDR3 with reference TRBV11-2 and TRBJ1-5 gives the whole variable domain EAGVAQSPRYKIIEKRQSVAFWCNPISGHATLYWYQQILGQGPKLLIQFQNNGVVDDSQLPKDRFSAERLKGVDSTLKIQPAKLEDSAVYLCASSLDRNKWRQGMGRGNQPQHFGDGTRLSIL.

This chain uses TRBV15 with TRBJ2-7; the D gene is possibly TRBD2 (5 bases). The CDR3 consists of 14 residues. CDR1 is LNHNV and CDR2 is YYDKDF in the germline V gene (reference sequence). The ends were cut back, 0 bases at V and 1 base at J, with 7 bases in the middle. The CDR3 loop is CATSRDSGSYEQYF. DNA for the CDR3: TGTGCCACCAGCAGAGATTCGGGGTCCTACGAGCAGTACTTC. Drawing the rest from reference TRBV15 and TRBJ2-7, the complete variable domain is DAMVIQNPRYQVTQFGKPVTLSCSQTLNHNVMYWYQQKSSQAPKLLFHYYDKDFNNEADTPDNFQSRRPNTSFCFLDIRSPGLGDTAMYLCATSRDSGSYEQYFGPGTRLTVT.

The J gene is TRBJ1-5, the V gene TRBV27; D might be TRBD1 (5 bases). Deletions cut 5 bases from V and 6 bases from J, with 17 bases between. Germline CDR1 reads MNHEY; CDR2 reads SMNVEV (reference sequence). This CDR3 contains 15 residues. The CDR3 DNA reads TGTGCCAGCAGTCCCACCGGCTTGGGGGGTCAGCCCCAGCATTTT. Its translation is CASSPTGLGGQPQHF.

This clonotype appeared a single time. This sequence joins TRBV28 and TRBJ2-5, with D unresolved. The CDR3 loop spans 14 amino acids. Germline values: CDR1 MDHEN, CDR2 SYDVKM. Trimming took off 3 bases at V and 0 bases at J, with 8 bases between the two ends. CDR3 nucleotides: TGTGCCAGCAGTTTTTTGCCCCACCAAGAGACCCAGTACTTC. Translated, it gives CASSFLPHQETQYF. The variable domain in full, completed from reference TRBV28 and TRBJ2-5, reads DVKVTQSSRYLVKRTGEKVFLECVQDMDHENMFWYRQDPGLGLRLIYFSYDVKMKEKGDIPEGYSVSREKKERFSLILESASTNQTSMYLCASSFLPHQETQYFGPGTRLLVL.

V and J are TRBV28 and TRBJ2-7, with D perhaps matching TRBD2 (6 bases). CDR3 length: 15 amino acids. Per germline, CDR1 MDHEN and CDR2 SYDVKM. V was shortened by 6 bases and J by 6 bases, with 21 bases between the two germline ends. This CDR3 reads CASSSPMGGRGEQYF. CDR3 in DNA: TGTGCCAGCAGCTCTCCCATGGGGGGACGAGGCGAGCAGTACTTC.

In DNA form, the CDR3 reads TGTGCCAGCAGTTCCCCCTCATGGGGGAGGGGAGGCTACACCTTC. Translated, it gives CASSSPSWGRGGYTF. The rearrangement joins TRBV12-3 or TRBV12-4 to TRBJ1-2; possible D gene TRBD1, 5 bases. The V gene lost 4 bases and the J gene lost 8 bases, with 20 bases spanning the gap. The CDR3 contains 15 residues.

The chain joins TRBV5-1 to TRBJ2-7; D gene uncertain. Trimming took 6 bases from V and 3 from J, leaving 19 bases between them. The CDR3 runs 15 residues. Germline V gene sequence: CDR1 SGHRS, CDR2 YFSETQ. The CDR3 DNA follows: TGCGCCAGCACCTCGACGGAAGGAAAATACTACGAGCAGTACTTC. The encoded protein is CASTSTEGKYYEQYF. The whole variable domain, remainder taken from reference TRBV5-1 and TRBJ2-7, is KAGVTQTPRYLIKTRGQQVTLSCSPISGHRSVSWYQQTPGQGLQFLFEYFSETQRNKGNFPGRFSGRQFSNSRSEMNVSTLELGDSALYLCASTSTEGKYYEQYFGPGTRLTVT.

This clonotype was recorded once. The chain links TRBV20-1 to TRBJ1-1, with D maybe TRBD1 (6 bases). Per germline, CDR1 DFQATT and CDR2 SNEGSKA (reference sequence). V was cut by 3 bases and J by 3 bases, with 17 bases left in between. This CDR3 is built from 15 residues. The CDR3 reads CSASEVDSRDTEAFF. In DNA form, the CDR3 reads TGCAGTGCTAGCGAGGTGGACAGTCGCGACACTGAAGCTTTCTTT.

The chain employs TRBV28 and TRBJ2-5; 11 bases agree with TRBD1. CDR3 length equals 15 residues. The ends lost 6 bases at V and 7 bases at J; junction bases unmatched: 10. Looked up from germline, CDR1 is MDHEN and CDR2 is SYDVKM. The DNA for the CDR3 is TGTGCCAGCAGGCCAGGACAGGGGGCGGTTGGGACCCAGTACTTC. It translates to CASRPGQGAVGTQYF.

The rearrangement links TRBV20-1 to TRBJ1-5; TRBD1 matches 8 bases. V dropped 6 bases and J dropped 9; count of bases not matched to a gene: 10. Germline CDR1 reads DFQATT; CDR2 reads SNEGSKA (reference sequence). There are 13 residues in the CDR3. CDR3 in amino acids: CSATGQGGMPQHF. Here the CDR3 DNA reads TGCAGTGCCACCGGACAGGGAGGGATGCCCCAGCATTTT.

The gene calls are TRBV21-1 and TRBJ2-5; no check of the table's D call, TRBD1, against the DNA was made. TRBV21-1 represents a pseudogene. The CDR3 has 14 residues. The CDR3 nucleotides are TGTGCCAGCACCCTTAAAGGGACAGAAGAGACCCAGTACTTC. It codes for CASTLKGTEETQYF.

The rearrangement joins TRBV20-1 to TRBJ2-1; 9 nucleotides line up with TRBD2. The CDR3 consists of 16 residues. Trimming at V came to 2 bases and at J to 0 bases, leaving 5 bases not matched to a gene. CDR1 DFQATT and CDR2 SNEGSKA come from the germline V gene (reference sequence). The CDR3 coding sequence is TGCAGTGCTAGAAGGGAGCGGGGGGACTCCTACAATGAGCAGTTCTTC. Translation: CSARRERGDSYNEQFF.

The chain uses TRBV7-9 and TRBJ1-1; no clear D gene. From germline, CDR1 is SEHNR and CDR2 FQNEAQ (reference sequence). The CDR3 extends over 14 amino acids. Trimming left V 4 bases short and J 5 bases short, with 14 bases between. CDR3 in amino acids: CASSSTRDTTEAFF. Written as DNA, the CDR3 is TGTGCCAGCAGCTCCACTCGCGATACGACTGAAGCTTTCTTT.